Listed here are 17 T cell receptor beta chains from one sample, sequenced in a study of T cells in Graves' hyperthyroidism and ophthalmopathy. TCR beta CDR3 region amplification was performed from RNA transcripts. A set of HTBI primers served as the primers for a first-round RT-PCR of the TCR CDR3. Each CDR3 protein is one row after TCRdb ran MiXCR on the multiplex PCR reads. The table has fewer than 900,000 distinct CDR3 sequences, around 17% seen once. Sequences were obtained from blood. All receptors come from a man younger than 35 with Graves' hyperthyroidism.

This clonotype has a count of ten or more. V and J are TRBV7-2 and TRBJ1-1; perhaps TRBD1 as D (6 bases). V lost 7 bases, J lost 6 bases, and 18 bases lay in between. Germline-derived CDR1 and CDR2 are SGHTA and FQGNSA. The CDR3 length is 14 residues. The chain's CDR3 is CASTRGGSRAEAFF. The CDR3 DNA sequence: TGTGCCAGCACCCGAGGGGGTAGCCGGGCTGAAGCTTTCTTT.

The CDR3 region is CASSQDGTSGGYEQYF. In nucleotides, the CDR3 is TGTGCCAGCAGCCAAGATGGCACTAGCGGGGGGTACGAGCAGTACTTC. The rearrangement links TRBV4-2 to TRBJ2-7; 12 bases line up with TRBD2. The CDR3 is made up of 16 amino acids. V lost 0 bases to trimming and J lost 4 bases; unmatched junction nucleotides: 4. From germline, CDR1 is LGHNA and CDR2 YNFKEQ.

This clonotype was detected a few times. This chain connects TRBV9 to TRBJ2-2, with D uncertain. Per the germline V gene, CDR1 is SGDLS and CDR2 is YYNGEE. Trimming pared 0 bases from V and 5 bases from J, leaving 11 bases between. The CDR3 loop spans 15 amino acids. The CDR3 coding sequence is TGTGCCAGCAGCGTAGAGAGTTTTTATACCGGGGAGCTGTTTTTT. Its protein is CASSVESFYTGELFF.

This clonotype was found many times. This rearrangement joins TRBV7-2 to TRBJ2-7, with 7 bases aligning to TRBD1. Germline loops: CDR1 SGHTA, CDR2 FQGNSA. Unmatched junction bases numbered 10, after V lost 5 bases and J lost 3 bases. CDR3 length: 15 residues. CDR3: CASSENRDRYYEQYF. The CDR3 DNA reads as TGTGCCAGCAGCGAGAACCGGGACAGATACTACGAGCAGTACTTC.

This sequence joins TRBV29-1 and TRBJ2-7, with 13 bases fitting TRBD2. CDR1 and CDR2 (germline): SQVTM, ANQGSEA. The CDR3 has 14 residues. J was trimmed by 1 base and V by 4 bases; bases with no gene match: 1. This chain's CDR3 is CSVVGLAGSYEQYF. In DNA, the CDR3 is TGCAGCGTTGTGGGACTAGCGGGGTCCTACGAGCAGTACTTC.

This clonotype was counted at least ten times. The CDR3 sequence: CATSRMSGSKHTQYF. The CDR3 DNA reads TGTGCCACCAGCAGGATGAGCGGGAGTAAGCATACGCAGTATTTT. The genes are TRBV15 and TRBJ2-3, with 8 bases lining up with TRBD2. V trimming: 3 bases; J trimming: 7 bases; junction bases outside the gene matches: 9. CDR1 is LNHNV and CDR2 is YYDKDF in the germline V gene (reference sequence). The CDR3 has 15 amino acids. Variable domain in full (rest from reference TRBV15 and TRBJ2-3): DAMVIQNPRYQVTQFGKPVTLSCSQTLNHNVMYWYQQKSSQAPKLLFHYYDKDFNNEADTPDNFQSRRPNTSFCFLDIRSPGLGDTAMYLCATSRMSGSKHTQYFGPGTRLTVL.

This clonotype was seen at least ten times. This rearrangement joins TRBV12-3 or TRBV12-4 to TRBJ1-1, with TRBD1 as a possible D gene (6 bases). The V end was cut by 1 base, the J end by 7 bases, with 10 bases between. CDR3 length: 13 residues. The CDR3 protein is CASSLVWGHEAFF. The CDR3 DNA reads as TGTGCCAGCAGTTTAGTTTGGGGACATGAAGCTTTCTTT.

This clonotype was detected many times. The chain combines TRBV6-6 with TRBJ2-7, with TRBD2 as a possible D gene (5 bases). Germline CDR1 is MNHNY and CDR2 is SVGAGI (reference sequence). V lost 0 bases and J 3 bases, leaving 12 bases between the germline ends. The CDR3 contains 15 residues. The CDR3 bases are TGTGCCAGCAGTTACTCCCGGACTGACTACTACGAGCAGTACTTC. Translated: CASSYSRTDYYEQYF.

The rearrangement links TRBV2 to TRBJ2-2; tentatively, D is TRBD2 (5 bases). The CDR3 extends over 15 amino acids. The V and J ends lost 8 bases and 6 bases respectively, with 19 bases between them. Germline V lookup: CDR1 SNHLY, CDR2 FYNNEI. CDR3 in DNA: TGTGCCAGCCGGGGTATACACGCCGGGGCCGGGGAGCTGTTTTTT. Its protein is CASRGIHAGAGELFF.

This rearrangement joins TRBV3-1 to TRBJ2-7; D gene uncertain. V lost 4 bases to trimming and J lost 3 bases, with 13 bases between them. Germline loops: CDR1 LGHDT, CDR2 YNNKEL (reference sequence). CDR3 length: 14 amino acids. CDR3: CASSPMRRNYEQYF. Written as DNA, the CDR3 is TGTGCCAGCAGCCCCATGAGACGGAACTACGAGCAGTACTTC.

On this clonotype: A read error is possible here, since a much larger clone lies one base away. CDR3 loop: CASSTGGRLDTQYF. The CDR3 DNA sequence: TGTGCCAGTTCAACTGGCGGGAGGTTAGATACGCAGTATTTT. This rearrangement joins TRBV6-1 to TRBJ2-3; 8 positions match TRBD2. V lost 9 bases and J lost 5; bases outside the gene matches: 10. From germline, CDR1 is MNHNS and CDR2 SASEGT. The CDR3 runs 14 residues.

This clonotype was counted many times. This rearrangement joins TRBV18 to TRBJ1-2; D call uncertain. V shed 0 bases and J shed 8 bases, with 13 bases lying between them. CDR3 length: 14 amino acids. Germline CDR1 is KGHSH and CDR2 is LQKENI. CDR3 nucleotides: TGTGCCAGCTCACCACCTTGGAGGGATCAAGGCTACACCTTC. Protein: CASSPPWRDQGYTF.

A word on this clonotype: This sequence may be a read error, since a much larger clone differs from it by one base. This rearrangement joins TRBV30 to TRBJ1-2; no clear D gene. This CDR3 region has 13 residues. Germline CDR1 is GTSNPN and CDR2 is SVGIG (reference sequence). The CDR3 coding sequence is TGTGCCAGGAGCTTTGGCCTCGGGGATGGCTACACCTTC. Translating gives CARSFGLGDGYTF.

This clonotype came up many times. CDR3 sequence: CASRAGAGDEKLFF. The DNA for the CDR3 is TGTGCCAGCAGAGCGGGAGCAGGGGACGAAAAACTGTTTTTT. The chain has TRBV2 and TRBJ1-4, with D possibly matching TRBD1 (6 bases). Per germline, CDR1 SNHLY and CDR2 FYNNEI. V was clipped by 6 bases and J by 8 bases, with 16 bases between them. The CDR3 totals 14 residues.

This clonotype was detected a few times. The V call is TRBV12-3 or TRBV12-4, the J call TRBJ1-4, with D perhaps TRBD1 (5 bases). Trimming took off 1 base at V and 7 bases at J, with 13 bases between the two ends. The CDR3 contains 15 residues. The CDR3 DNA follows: TGTGCCAGCAGTTTAGGTGGGACGGATTTTGAAAAACTGTTTTTT. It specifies CASSLGGTDFEKLFF.

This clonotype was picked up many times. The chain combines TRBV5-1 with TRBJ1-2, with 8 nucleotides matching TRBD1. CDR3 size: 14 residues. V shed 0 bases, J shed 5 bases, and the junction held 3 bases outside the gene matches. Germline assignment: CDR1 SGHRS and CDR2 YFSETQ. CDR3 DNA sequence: TGCGCCAGCAGCTTGGTGCAGGGGGCGTATGGCTACACCTTC. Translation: CASSLVQGAYGYTF.

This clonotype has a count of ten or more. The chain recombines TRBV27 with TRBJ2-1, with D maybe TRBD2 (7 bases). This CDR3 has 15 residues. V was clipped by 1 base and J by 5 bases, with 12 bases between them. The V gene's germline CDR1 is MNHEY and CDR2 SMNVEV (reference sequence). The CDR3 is CASSLWAGAHNEQFF. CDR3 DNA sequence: TGTGCCAGCAGTTTATGGGCGGGGGCGCACAATGAGCAGTTCTTC.